This TCR beta chain was sequenced during a study of T cell changes during pregnancy in multiple sclerosis. The V and J ends lost 2 bases and 7 bases, in that order; junction bases with no gene match: 8. Germline V gene lookup returns CDR1 SGHTA and CDR2 FQGNSA. This CDR3 contains 16 residues. TCRdb's copy holds only in-frame clones and misses some; the assay was immunoSEQ multiplex PCR. This table holds some 60,000 clones, around 93% found once. This sample comprised CD4+ T cells from peripheral blood mononuclear cells, obtained before pregnancy. V usage is TRBV7-2 and J usage is TRBJ2-7, with 13 nucleotides matching TRBD2. This TCR derives from a female donor with multiple sclerosis, enrolled in a pregnancy study. The CDR3 DNA follows: TGTGCCAGCAGCTTAAATGGGGGACTAGCGGGAAGTGAGCAGTACTTC. Protein: CASSLNGGLAGSEQYF.